This T cell receptor (delta chain) is from a study of γδ T cells in repeated Plasmodium falciparum infection. Looking at the study overall: Four controlled malaria infections with P. falciparum NF54 spanned roughly 640 days. Each infection was followed by sampling at 21 days, plus baseline and some pre-infection draws. General study points: Repeated controlled infections reportedly drove waves of new clonotype selection in Vdelta2-negative, mostly Vdelta1+, gammadelta repertoires.

Vgamma9/Vdelta2+ and Vdelta2-negative gammadelta T cells were flow-sorted from PBMC for bulk sequencing. To note about this clone: Its specificity is unknown. A far larger clone is one nucleotide away, so this likely arose from a read error. This same CDR3 is encoded by further DNA sequences in the sample.

Germline CDR1 reads TSWWSYY; CDR2 reads QGS. CDR3 length: 21 amino acids. V trimming: 6 bases; J trimming: 7 bases; junction bases outside the gene matches: 28. TRG and TRD sequences were obtained from every sorted gammadelta sample. TCRdb re-called clones from the multiplex PCR reads using CATT. The sample lists more than 45,000 delta-chain clones, about 1.5% occurring once. Sequences were obtained from gamma-delta T cells from blood. V and J are TRDV1 and TRDJ1; 11 nucleotides agree with TRDD3. Since TCRdb gives no J gene, matching the DNA to germline was used here to assign it. The sequence came from a pool of human donors (malaria-infected and uninfected, not separated). The CDR3 reads CALGVPSYGIWGIRPGVKLIF. For the CDR3, the DNA is TGTGCTCTTGGAGTTCCTTCCTACGGGATATGGGGGATACGCCCAGGGGTTAAACTCATCTTT.